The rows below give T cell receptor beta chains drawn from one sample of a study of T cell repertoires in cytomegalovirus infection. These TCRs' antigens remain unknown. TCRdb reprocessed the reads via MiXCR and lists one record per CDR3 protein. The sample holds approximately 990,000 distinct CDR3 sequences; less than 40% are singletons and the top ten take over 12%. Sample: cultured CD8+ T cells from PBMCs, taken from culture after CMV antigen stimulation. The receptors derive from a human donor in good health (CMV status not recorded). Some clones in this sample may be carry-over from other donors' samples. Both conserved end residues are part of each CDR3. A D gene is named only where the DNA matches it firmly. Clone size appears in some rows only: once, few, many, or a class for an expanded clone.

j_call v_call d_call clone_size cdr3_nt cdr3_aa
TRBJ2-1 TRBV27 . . TGTGCCAGCAGTTTTCAAAGGGGGGTCACCAGCAATGAGCAGTTCTTC CASSFQRGVTSNEQFF
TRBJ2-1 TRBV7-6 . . TGTGCCAGCAGCCACAAAGCGGTGTACCTTTCGTACAATGAGCAGTTCTTC CASSHKAVYLSYNEQFF
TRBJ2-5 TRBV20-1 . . TGCAGTGCTAGAGATATAGGGGCTCGAGAGACCCAGTACTTC CSARDIGARETQYF
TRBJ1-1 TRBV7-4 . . TGTGCCAGCAGCTTAGCTCGGCCCCTGGCTGAAGCTTTCTTT CASSLARPLAEAFF
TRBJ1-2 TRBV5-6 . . TGTGCCAGCAGCTTAGGTGGTACGGGAGCTAACTATGGCTACACCTTC CASSLGGTGANYGYTF
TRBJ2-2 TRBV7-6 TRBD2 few TGTGCCAGCATTATAGCGGGGGCGAACACCGGGGAGCTGTTTTTT CASIIAGANTGELFF
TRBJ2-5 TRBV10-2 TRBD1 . TGCGCCAGCGCGCCCCTCGAGACAGGGCAAGAGACCCAGTACTTC CASAPLETGQETQYF
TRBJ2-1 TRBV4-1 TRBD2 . TGCGCCAGCAGCCACCTACCGGGACTAGCGGGGGGGCGGGATGAGCAGTTCTTC CASSHLPGLAGGRDEQFF
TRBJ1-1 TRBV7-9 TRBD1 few TGTGCCAGCAGCTCCCGGGACAGGCTGGCCCAAACCCCTGAAGCTTTCTTT CASSSRDRLAQTPEAFF
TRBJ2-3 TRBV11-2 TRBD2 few TGTGCCAGCAGCACCTGGACTAGCGGGGGTTCAGATACGCAGTATTTT CASSTWTSGGSDTQYF
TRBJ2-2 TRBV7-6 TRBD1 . TGTGCCAGCAGCTCGGGACAGGGCTTGAACACCGGGGAGCTGTTTTTT CASSSGQGLNTGELFF
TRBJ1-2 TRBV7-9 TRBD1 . TGTGCCAGCAGCTCGGGACAGGGGATACCTAACTATGGCTACACCTTC CASSSGQGIPNYGYTF
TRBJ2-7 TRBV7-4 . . TGTGCCAGCAGCACACTTGACCCTCTCAACTCCTACGAGCAGTACTTC CASSTLDPLNSYEQYF
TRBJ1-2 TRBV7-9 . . TGTGCCAGCCGGCAGGGCGGCACCTATGGCTACACCTTC CASRQGGTYGYTF
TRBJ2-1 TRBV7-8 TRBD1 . TGTGCCAGCAGCGCCCCGGACAGGTTCAATGAGCAGTTCTTC CASSAPDRFNEQFF
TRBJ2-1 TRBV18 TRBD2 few TGTGCCAGCTCACCGCAGGGACTAGCGGGGGGTATCGCCTACAATGAGCAGTTCTTC CASSPQGLAGGIAYNEQFF
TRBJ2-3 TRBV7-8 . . TGTGCCAGCAGCTTAATAGTGGGAACAGATACGCAGTATTTT CASSLIVGTDTQYF
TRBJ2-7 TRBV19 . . TGTGCCAGTAGTTCCGGACTGAACTACGAGCAGTACTTC CASSSGLNYEQYF
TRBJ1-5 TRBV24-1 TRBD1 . TGTGCCACTCAGGGGGGGAATCAGCCCCAGCATTTT CATQGGNQPQHF
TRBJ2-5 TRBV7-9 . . TGTGCCAGCAGCTTAACAGGTGTAGAAGAGACCCAGTACTTC CASSLTGVEETQYF
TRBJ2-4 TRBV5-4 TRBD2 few TGTGCCAGCAGAGGGCCGGGGGGAAACATTCAGTACTTC CASRGPGGNIQYF
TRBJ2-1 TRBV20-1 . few TGCAGTGCTACCACGACAGGAGTCGGCTCCTACAATGAGCAGTTCTTC CSATTTGVGSYNEQFF
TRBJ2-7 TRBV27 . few TGTGCCAGCAGTTTAGGGGGGGCACCCTCCTACGAGCAGTACTTC CASSLGGAPSYEQYF
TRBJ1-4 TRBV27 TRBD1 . TGTGCCAGCACCACCGGGACAGGGAATGAAAAACTGTTTTTT CASTTGTGNEKLFF
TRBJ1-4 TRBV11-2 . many TGTGCCAGCAGCGCGACAGGCTTCAATGAAAAACTGTTTTTT CASSATGFNEKLFF
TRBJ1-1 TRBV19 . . TGTGCCAGTACCCCGAGGGACAAGAACACTGAAGCTTTCTTT CASTPRDKNTEAFF
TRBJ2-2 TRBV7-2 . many TGTGCCAGCAGCTTTGACCCAACCGGGGAGCTGTTTTTT CASSFDPTGELFF
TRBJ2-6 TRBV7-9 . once TGTGCCGGTCGTTCGGACTCTGGGGCCAACGTCCTGACTTTC CAGRSDSGANVLTF
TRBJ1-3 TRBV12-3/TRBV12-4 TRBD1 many TGTGCCAGCAGTCCGTGGACAGGGGGCTTGTTTAACACCATATATTTT CASSPWTGGLFNTIYF
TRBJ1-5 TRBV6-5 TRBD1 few TGTGCCAGCAGTTACGGGACAGGGTTTCAGCCCCAGCATTTT CASSYGTGFQPQHF
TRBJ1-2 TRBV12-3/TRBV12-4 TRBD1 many TGTGCCAGCAGTTTCCACCGATATCCTGACAGGGCGCACTATGGCTACACCTTC CASSFHRYPDRAHYGYTF
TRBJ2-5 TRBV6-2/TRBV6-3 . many TGTGCCAGCAGCTCCGGGACTCCACAAGAGACCCAGTACTTC CASSSGTPQETQYF
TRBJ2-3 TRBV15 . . TGTGCCACCAGCAGAGACGACAGAGCAGATACGCAGTATTTT CATSRDDRADTQYF
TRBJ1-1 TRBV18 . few TGTGCCAGCTCATCCTTACAGGGCGCTGAAGCTTTCTTT CASSSLQGAEAFF
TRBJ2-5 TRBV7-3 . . TGTGCCAGCAGCTCCCCCATGGAAGAGACCCAGTACTTC CASSSPMEETQYF
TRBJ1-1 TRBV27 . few TGTGCCAGCAGTTTTAGCAGGATCACTGAAGCTTTCTTT CASSFSRITEAFF
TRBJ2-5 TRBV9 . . TGTGCCAGCAGCGAGAGTGTGGGGGGCCAAGAGACCCAGTACTTC CASSESVGGQETQYF
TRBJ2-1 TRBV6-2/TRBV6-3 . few TGTGCCACCTCAGCTAGCGAGATGAATGAGCAGTTCTTC CATSASEMNEQFF
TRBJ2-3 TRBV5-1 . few TGCGCCAGCAGCTTGGAGCGGGTGAGCACAGATACGCAGTATTTT CASSLERVSTDTQYF
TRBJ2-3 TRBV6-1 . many TGTGCCAGCAGTGAACTGGGACTCACAGATACGCAGTATTTT CASSELGLTDTQYF
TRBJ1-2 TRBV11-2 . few TGTGCCAGCAGCTTAACAGTTTTGAGCTACACCTTC CASSLTVLSYTF
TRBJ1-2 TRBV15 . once TGTGCCACCAGCACTAACTATGGCTACACCTTC CATSTNYGYTF
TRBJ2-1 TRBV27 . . TGTGTCAGCAGTTGGTATTTGGACCATGAGCAGTTCTTC CVSSWYLDHEQFF
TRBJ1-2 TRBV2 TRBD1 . TGTGCCAGCAGTGAAGCTCGGACAGGCTTCTATGGCTACACCTTC CASSEARTGFYGYTF
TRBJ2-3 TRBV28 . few TGTGCCAGCACAGCGGATCCAGATACGCAGTATTTT CASTADPDTQYF
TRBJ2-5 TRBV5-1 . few TGCGCCAGCAGCTTGTACACTAGCTTAGAGACCCAGTACTTC CASSLYTSLETQYF
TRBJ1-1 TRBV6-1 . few TGTGCCAGCAGGCCCGCGACGGGGAACACTGAAGCTTTCTTT CASRPATGNTEAFF
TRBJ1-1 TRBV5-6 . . TGTGCCAGCAGCTTGGCTGGGGGCAGGCTGAACACTGAAGCTTTCTTT CASSLAGGRLNTEAFF
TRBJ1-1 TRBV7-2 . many TGTGCCAGCAGCCCCCTCGGGGCCTTGAACACTGAAGCTTTCTTT CASSPLGALNTEAFF
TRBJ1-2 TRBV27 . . TGTGCCAGCAGCCCTCAGGCGTTTAACTATGGCTACACCTTC CASSPQAFNYGYTF
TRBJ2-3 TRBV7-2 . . TGTGCCAGCAGCTTAGCGTTCGGTCCAGATACGCAGTATTTT CASSLAFGPDTQYF
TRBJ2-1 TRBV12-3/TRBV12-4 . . TGTGCCAGCAGTTTAGCGGGGGGACGCATGGTTAATGAGCAGTTCTTC CASSLAGGRMVNEQFF
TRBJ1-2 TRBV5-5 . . TGTGCCACCACCCAAATGGGGGAGGGCTACACCTTC CATTQMGEGYTF
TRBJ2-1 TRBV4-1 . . TGCACCAGCAGCCTTGAGACAAGGATGGTAAACAATGAGCAGTTCTTC CTSSLETRMVNNEQFF